This passage covers 29 T cell receptor beta chains from one sample sequenced in a study of blood T cell repertoires in COVID-19. The repertoire was sequenced with immunoSEQ multiplex PCR; TCRdb's copy has only in-frame clones and lacks some. The repertoire includes roughly 30,000 clones, about 94% of them detected once, and approximately 4.7% sits in the top ten. Sample: peripheral blood. The source of these receptors is a human donor in a cohort sampled during active COVID-19.

The chain joins TRBV18 to TRBJ1-2; D call uncertain. Germline CDR1 is KGHSH and CDR2 is LQKENI. V lost 0 bases and J lost 7, with 15 bases in between. CDR3 length: 15 amino acids. CDR3 coding DNA: TGTGCCAGCTCACCACCGGGTAAAACTGGAGGTGGCTACACCTTC. Amino acid sequence: CASSPPGKTGGGYTF.

The V and J genes are TRBV2 and TRBJ1-1; TRBD1 agrees at 10 bases. The V gene end was trimmed by 3 bases and the J gene end by 5 bases; junction bases not matched to a gene: 3. CDR1 and CDR2 (germline): SNHLY, FYNNEI. This CDR3 is 14 amino acids long. CDR3 sequence: CASSDQGQGTEAFF. Written as DNA, the CDR3 is TGTGCCAGCAGTGATCAGGGACAGGGGACTGAAGCTTTCTTT.

The count of this clone is one. V usage is TRBV25-1 and J usage is TRBJ1-1; D is unclear. The CDR3 has 12 amino acids. The V gene lost 6 bases and the J gene lost 1 base, with 6 bases spanning the gap. Germline assignment: CDR1 MGHDK and CDR2 SYGVNS. The CDR3 DNA follows: TGTGCCAGCAGGTCGGGGAACACTGAAGCTTTCTTT. Encoded protein: CASRSGNTEAFF.

A single count supports this clone. The V call is TRBV28, the J call TRBJ2-1; tentative D call: TRBD2 (5 bases). This CDR3 contains 15 residues. V shed 7 bases and J shed 6 bases, with 19 bases lying between them. Germline CDR1 MDHEN, CDR2 SYDVKM. This chain's CDR3 is CASKLSAAPGNEQFF. For the CDR3, the DNA is TGTGCCAGCAAACTTAGCGCCGCACCGGGCAATGAGCAGTTCTTC.

This chain links TRBV7-9 with TRBJ2-1; 13 bases match TRBD2. The germline V gene has CDR1 SEHNR and CDR2 FQNEAQ (reference sequence). V shed 4 bases and J 8 bases; nucleotides not matched to a gene: 8. The CDR3 consists of 16 residues. The CDR3 nucleotides read TGTGCCAGCAGCTCAGGACTAGCGGGAGTGGGCGATGAGCAGTTCTTC. It specifies CASSSGLAGVGDEQFF.

The rearrangement joins TRBV5-1 to TRBJ2-1, with TRBD2 matching over 8 bases. The CDR3 runs 13 residues. CDR1 and CDR2 from the germline V gene are SGHRS and YFSETQ. With V trimmed by 5 bases and J by 9 bases, 7 bases remained unmatched. CDR3 DNA: TGCGCCAGCAGACCAGGACTAGCCCGTGAGCAGTTCTTC. Protein sequence: CASRPGLAREQFF.

This chain links TRBV2 with TRBJ1-1; tentative D call: TRBD1 (6 bases). Germline V gene data show CDR1 as SNHLY and CDR2 as FYNNEI. The CDR3 is made up of 16 amino acids. V lost 4 bases and J 0 bases, leaving 15 bases between the germline ends. The CDR3 here is CASSGVRDKVNTEAFF. In DNA, the CDR3 is TGTGCCAGCAGTGGCGTACGGGACAAAGTGAACACTGAAGCTTTCTTT.

This chain uses TRBV19 with TRBJ1-4, with D tentatively TRBD1 (5 bases). CDR3 length: 16 amino acids. V lost 5 bases to trimming and J lost 6 bases, with 19 bases between them. Germline CDR1 is LNHDA and CDR2 is SQIVND (reference sequence). The CDR3 nucleotides read TGTGCCAGTAGTCCTAGGGGAAATTCCTGGGATGAAAAACTGTTTTTT. The encoded protein is CASSPRGNSWDEKLFF.

The sample holds one count of this clone. The chain links TRBV29-1 to TRBJ2-1, with 12 bases that match TRBD1. Germline CDR1 is SQVTM and CDR2 is ANQGSEA. This CDR3 contains 15 residues. With V trimmed by 6 bases and J by 8 bases, 11 bases remained unmatched. The chain's CDR3 is CSVGQGAGAVHEQFF. DNA of the CDR3: TGCAGCGTGGGACAGGGGGCTGGCGCGGTCCATGAGCAGTTCTTC.

Here the CDR3 DNA reads TGTGCCAGCAGTCCCGGGACAGGGTTAGAGACCCAGTACTTC. Translating gives CASSPGTGLETQYF. The genes are TRBV28 and TRBJ2-5, with 9 positions matching TRBD1. Germline loops: CDR1 MDHEN, CDR2 SYDVKM. V lost 5 bases and J lost 4; bases outside the gene matches: 5. This CDR3 is built from 14 residues.

CDR3 DNA: TGCGCCAGCAGCCGGTCGGGAGACTCCTACAATGAGCAGTTCTTC. Protein product: CASSRSGDSYNEQFF. The chain links TRBV4-1 to TRBJ2-1; D is possibly TRBD2 (6 bases). Germline CDR1 MGHRA, CDR2 YSYEKL. The CDR3 is made up of 15 amino acids. V gave up 4 bases and J gave up 0 bases, with 10 bases separating them.

The chain is built from TRBV14 and TRBJ2-7; D possibly corresponds to TRBD2 (6 bases). CDR3 length: 12 amino acids. Looked up from germline, CDR1 is SGHDN and CDR2 is FVKESK. V was shortened by 3 bases and J by 5 bases, with 8 bases between the two germline ends. The CDR3 loop is CASSQGTDEQYF. The CDR3, as DNA: TGTGCCAGCAGCCAGGGGACTGACGAGCAGTACTTC.

The chain has TRBV19 and TRBJ1-5, with D unresolved. The CDR3 extends over 14 amino acids. V was shortened by 5 bases and J by 4 bases, with 12 bases between the two germline ends. The V gene's germline CDR1 is LNHDA and CDR2 SQIVND (reference sequence). Here the CDR3 DNA reads TGTGCCAGTAGTGACGAAGGGAGGAATCAGCCCCAGCATTTT. Translated: CASSDEGRNQPQHF.

This clone was found once. The chain combines TRBV19 with TRBJ1-1; D unclear. Germline values: CDR1 LNHDA, CDR2 SQIVND (reference sequence). Between the trimmed V and J ends, which lost 2 bases and 2 bases, there was a span of 12 bases. The CDR3 contains 15 residues. CDR3 sequence reads: CASSITWAGNTEAFF. The DNA for the CDR3 is TGTGCCAGTAGTATAACCTGGGCAGGCAACACTGAAGCTTTCTTT.

The V call is TRBV10-3, the J call TRBJ2-1; the match to TRBD1 covers 10 bases. Germline values: CDR1 ENHRY, CDR2 SYGVKD. The ends lost 2 bases at V and 15 bases at J; junction bases unmatched: 16. CDR3 size: 16 residues. The CDR3 DNA reads as TGTGCCATCAGTGAGCCACGGGGACAGGGGATGGGTCTTCTGTTCTTC. Translated: CAISEPRGQGMGLLFF.

The chain uses TRBV3-1 (or the pseudogene TRBV3-2) and TRBJ1-2, with D unresolved. The length of the CDR3 is 15 residues. Germline V gives CDR1 LGHDT, CDR2 YNNKEL (reference sequence). With 0 bases removed from V and 2 bases from J, the gap between germline ends came to 10 bases. CDR3 coding DNA: TGTGCCAGCAGCCAAGAGCCGGGTATGAACTATGGCTACACCTTC. It is translated as CASSQEPGMNYGYTF.

The chain has TRBV5-6 and TRBJ2-7; 10 bases are shared with TRBD2. V trimming: 6 bases; J trimming: 3 bases; junction bases outside the gene matches: 6. Germline lookup yields CDR1 SGHDT and CDR2 YYEEEE. The CDR3 extends over 14 amino acids. CDR3 protein: CASMLAGDVYEQYF. The CDR3 DNA reads as TGTGCCAGCATGCTAGCGGGAGACGTCTACGAGCAGTACTTC.

This chain connects TRBV5-6 to TRBJ1-1; 7 bases fit TRBD1. The CDR3 consists of 15 residues. Germline V gene data show CDR1 as SGHDT and CDR2 as YYEEEE. J lost 12 bases, V lost 6 bases, and 20 bases had no gene match. CDR3 in amino acids: CASTTRRQGIFLSFF. In DNA, the CDR3 is TGTGCCAGCACCACAAGGAGACAGGGAATTTTTCTGTCTTTCTTT.

This clone was found a few times. The gene calls are TRBV6-5 and TRBJ1-5; D gene ambiguous. This CDR3 is built from 15 residues. CDR1 is MNHEY, CDR2 SVGAGI, per germline. Deletions cut 6 bases from V and 0 bases from J, with 12 bases between. CDR3 in amino acids: CASRKDGDSNQPQHF. The CDR3, as DNA: TGTGCCAGCAGAAAAGACGGGGATAGCAATCAGCCCCAGCATTTT.

The chain uses TRBV5-1 and TRBJ1-4; no clear D. The CDR3 covers 16 residues. The germline V gene encodes CDR1 SGHRS and CDR2 YFSETQ. V dropped 0 bases and J dropped 3 bases, with 12 bases sitting between them. This CDR3 reads CASSLGHGSPNEKLFF. CDR3 nucleotide sequence: TGCGCCAGCAGCTTGGGCCACGGGAGCCCTAATGAAAAACTGTTTTTT.

CDR3 sequence (DNA): TGTGCCAGCAGTTACGCGGGACCGACGTATGGCTACACCTTC. Amino acid sequence: CASSYAGPTYGYTF. The rearrangement links TRBV14 to TRBJ1-2, with TRBD1 as a possible D gene (5 bases). V lost 6 bases to trimming and J lost 5 bases, with 16 bases between them. Germline CDR1 is SGHDN and CDR2 is FVKESK. This CDR3 has 14 residues.

The genes are TRBV2 and TRBJ2-5; D unresolved. V was shortened by 3 bases and J by 9 bases, with 11 bases between the two germline ends. The germline V gene encodes CDR1 SNHLY and CDR2 FYNNEI. The CDR3 consists of 12 residues. CDR3 coding DNA: TGTGCCAGCAGTGAGGAGCCTACCGCCCAGTACTTC. It translates to CASSEEPTAQYF.

This clone was observed a single time. The rearrangement links TRBV19 to TRBJ1-1, with 8 bases identical to TRBD1. V lost 5 bases to trimming and J lost 4 bases; unmatched junction nucleotides: 9. Per the germline V gene, CDR1 is LNHDA and CDR2 is SQIVND (reference sequence). The CDR3 runs to 15 residues. CDR3 DNA sequence: TGTGCCAGTAGTTTACGGACAGGGTTGAGCACTGAAGCTTTCTTT. Its translation: CASSLRTGLSTEAFF.

V is TRBV4-2 and J is TRBJ1-1; D is unclear. The CDR3 spans 12 residues. From germline, CDR1 is LGHNA and CDR2 YNFKEQ. V lost 9 bases and J lost 7, with 15 bases in between. The DNA of the CDR3 is TGTGCCAGAGTCGGAGGACTTTGTGAAGCTTTCTTT. It translates to CARVGGLCEAFF.

This chain joins TRBV7-2 and TRBJ1-1; D possibly corresponds to TRBD1 (5 bases). CDR1 SGHTA and CDR2 FQGNSA come from the germline V gene. Trimming took 5 bases from V and 1 from J, leaving 11 bases between them. The CDR3 consists of 14 residues. CDR3: CASSRSTGNTEAFF. The DNA of the CDR3 is TGTGCCAGCAGCCGGTCCACAGGGAACACTGAAGCTTTCTTT.

V is TRBV5-1 and J is TRBJ2-7, with TRBD1 matching over 9 bases. Germline V lookup: CDR1 SGHRS, CDR2 YFSETQ. The CDR3 runs 14 residues. V lost 3 bases to trimming and J lost 2 bases; unmatched junction nucleotides: 3. CDR3 residues: CASSWTGVPYEQYF. CDR3 DNA sequence: TGCGCCAGCAGCTGGACAGGGGTCCCCTACGAGCAGTACTTC.

The V and J genes are TRBV5-6 and TRBJ2-1; D might be TRBD2 (6 bases). The germline gives CDR1 SGHDT, CDR2 YYEEEE. V was cut by 2 bases and J by 3 bases, with 15 bases left in between. CDR3 length: 16 residues. CDR3 sequence: CASSFHGGTYYNEQFF. The CDR3 bases are TGTGCCAGCAGCTTCCACGGCGGGACCTACTACAATGAGCAGTTCTTC.

The chain recombines TRBV5-1 with TRBJ1-1; TRBD1 matches 9 bases. Trimming removed 4 bases from V and 4 bases from J; junction bases left unmatched: 2. CDR1 and CDR2 from the germline V gene are SGHRS and YFSETQ. The CDR3 is 13 amino acids. The CDR3 coding sequence is TGCGCCAGCAGCCCGGACAGGGGCACTGAAGCTTTCTTT. Protein product: CASSPDRGTEAFF.

The genes are TRBV6-5 and TRBJ2-7; D may be TRBD2 (6 bases). Germline CDR1 is MNHEY and CDR2 is SVGAGI. This CDR3 comprises 15 residues. Trimming took off 0 bases at V and 3 bases at J, with 12 bases between the two ends. In DNA, the CDR3 is TGTGCCAGCAGTTACTCATGGGAGGACAACTACGAGCAGTACTTC. Amino acid sequence: CASSYSWEDNYEQYF.